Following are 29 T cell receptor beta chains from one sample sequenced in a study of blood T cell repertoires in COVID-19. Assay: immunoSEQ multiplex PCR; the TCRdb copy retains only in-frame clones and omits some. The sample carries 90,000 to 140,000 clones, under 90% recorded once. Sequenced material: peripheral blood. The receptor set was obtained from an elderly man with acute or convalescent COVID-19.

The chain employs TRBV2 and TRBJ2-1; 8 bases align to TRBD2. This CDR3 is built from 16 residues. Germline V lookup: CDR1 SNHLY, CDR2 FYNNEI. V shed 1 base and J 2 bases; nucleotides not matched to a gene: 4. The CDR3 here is CASSEGGSGAYNEQFF. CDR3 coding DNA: TGTGCCAGCAGTGAAGGGGGTAGCGGGGCCTACAATGAGCAGTTCTTC.

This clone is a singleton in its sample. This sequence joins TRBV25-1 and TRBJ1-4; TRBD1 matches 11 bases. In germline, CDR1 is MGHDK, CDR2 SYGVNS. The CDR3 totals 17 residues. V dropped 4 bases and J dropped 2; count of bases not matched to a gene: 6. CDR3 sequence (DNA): TGTGCCAGCAGTGGGGGACAGGGGGTTTGGACTAATGAAAAACTGTTTTTT. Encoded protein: CASSGGQGVWTNEKLFF. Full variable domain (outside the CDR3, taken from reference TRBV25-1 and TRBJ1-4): EADIYQTPRYLVIGTGKKITLECSQTMGHDKMYWYQQDPGMELHLIHYSYGVNSTEKGDLSSESTVSRIRTEHFPLTLESARPSHTSQYLCASSGGQGVWTNEKLFFGSGTQLSVL.

CDR3 bases: TGTGCCAGCAGTTTAGACACAGGCGAGCAGTACTTC. Translated, it gives CASSLDTGEQYF. The chain couples TRBV28 to TRBJ2-7; D is perhaps TRBD1 (5 bases). V was shortened by 2 bases and J by 6 bases, with 8 bases between the two germline ends. CDR1 is MDHEN, CDR2 SYDVKM, per germline. This CDR3 comprises 12 residues.

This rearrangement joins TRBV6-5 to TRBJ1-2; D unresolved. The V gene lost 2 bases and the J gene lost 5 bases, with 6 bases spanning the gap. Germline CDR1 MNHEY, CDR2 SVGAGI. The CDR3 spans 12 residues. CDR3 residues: CASSYGGYGYTF. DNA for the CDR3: TGTGCCAGCAGTTACGGAGGGTATGGCTACACCTTC.

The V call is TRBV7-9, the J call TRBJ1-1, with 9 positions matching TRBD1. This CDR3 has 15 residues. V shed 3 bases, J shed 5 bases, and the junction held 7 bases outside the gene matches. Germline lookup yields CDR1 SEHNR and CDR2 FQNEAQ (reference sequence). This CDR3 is CASSFYRGLGTEAFF. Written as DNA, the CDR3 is TGTGCCAGCAGCTTCTACAGGGGGCTAGGGACTGAAGCTTTCTTT. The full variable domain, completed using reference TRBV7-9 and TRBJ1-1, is DTGVSQNPRHKITKRGQNVTFRCDPISEHNRLYWYRQTLGQGPEFLTYFQNEAQLEKSRLLSDRFSAERPKGSFSTLEIQRTEQGDSAMYLCASSFYRGLGTEAFFGQGTRLTVV.

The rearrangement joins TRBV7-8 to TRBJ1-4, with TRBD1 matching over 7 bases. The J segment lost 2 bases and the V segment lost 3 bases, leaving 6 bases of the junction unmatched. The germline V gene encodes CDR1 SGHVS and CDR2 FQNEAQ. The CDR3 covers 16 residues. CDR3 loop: CASSFYRGSTNEKLFF. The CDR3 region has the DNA TGTGCCAGCAGCTTTTACAGGGGATCTACTAATGAAAAACTGTTTTTT.

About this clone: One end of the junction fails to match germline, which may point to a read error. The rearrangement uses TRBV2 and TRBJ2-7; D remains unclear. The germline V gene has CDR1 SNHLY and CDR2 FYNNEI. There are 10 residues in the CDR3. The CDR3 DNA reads TGTGCCAGCAGTGATTTAAACATCCGCTTC. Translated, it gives CASSDLNIRF.

This chain's CDR3 is CASSRAGGPHEQYF. In DNA, the CDR3 is TGTGCCAGCAGCCGAGCGGGAGGGCCCCACGAGCAGTACTTC. This chain joins TRBV3-1 (or the pseudogene TRBV3-2) and TRBJ2-7, with 10 bases matching TRBD2. The germline V gene has CDR1 LGHDT and CDR2 YNNKEL (reference sequence). The CDR3 sequence is 14 residues long. After removal of 4 bases from V and 5 bases from J, the junction contained 5 bases not matched to a gene.

CDR3 nucleotides: TGTGCCAGCAGTCCACGACAGGGAATTAATGAAAAACTGTTTTTT. This codes for CASSPRQGINEKLFF. This sequence joins TRBV2 and TRBJ1-4, with TRBD1 matching over 7 bases. The CDR3 has 15 residues. With 5 bases clipped from V and 4 bases from J, the junction kept 7 bases outside the gene matches. CDR1 and CDR2 (germline): SNHLY, FYNNEI.

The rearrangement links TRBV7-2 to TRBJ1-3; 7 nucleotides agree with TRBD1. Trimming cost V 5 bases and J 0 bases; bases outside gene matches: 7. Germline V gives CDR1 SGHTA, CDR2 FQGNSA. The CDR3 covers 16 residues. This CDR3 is CASSAGTALSGNTIYF. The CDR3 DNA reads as TGTGCCAGCAGCGCAGGGACAGCTCTCTCTGGAAACACCATATATTTT.

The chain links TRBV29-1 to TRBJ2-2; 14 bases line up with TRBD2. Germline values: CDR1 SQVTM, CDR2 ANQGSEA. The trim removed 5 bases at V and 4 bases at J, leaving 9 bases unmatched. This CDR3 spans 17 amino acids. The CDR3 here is CSVPKGTSGSPTGELFF. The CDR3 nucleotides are TGCAGCGTTCCAAAGGGGACTAGCGGGAGTCCCACCGGGGAGCTGTTTTTT.

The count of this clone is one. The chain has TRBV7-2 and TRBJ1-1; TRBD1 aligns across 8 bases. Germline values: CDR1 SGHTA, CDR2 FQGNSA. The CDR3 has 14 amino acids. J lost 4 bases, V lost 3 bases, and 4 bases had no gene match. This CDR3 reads CASSFGQGSTEAFF. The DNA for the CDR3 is TGTGCCAGCAGCTTCGGACAGGGAAGCACTGAAGCTTTCTTT.

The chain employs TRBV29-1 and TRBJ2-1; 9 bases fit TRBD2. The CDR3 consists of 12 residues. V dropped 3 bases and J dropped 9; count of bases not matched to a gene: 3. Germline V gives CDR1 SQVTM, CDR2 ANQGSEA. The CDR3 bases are TGCAGCGTTGACGGGACTAGCAGTGAGCAGTTCTTC. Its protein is CSVDGTSSEQFF.

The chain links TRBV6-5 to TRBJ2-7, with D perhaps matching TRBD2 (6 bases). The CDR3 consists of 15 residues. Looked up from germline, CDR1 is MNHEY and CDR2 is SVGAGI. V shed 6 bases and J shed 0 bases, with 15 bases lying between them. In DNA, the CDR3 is TGTGCCAGCAGCCCCAGGGACTCCCTCTCCTACGAGCAGTACTTC. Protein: CASSPRDSLSYEQYF.

CDR3 bases: TGTGCCAGTAGTCGAGGTCCCGGGACAGGGGCGGACACTGAAGCTTTCTTT. Translation: CASSRGPGTGADTEAFF. The chain couples TRBV19 to TRBJ1-1; 10 nucleotides match TRBD1. Germline V gene data show CDR1 as LNHDA and CDR2 as SQIVND (reference sequence). Unmatched junction bases numbered 12, after V lost 5 bases and J lost 3 bases. The CDR3 runs to 17 residues.

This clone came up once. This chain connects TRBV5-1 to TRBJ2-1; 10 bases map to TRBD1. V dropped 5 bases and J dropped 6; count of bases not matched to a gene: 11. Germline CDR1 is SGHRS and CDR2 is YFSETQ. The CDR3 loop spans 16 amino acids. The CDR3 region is CASRTGGVGGSNEQFF. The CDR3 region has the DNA TGCGCCAGCAGGACAGGGGGCGTGGGAGGTAGCAATGAGCAGTTCTTC.

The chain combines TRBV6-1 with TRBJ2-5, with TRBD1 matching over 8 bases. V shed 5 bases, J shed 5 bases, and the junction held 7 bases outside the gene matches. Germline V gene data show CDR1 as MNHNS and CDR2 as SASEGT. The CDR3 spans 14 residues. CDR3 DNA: TGTGCCAGCAGTCCAGGGGGCTCAATCGAGACCCAGTACTTC. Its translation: CASSPGGSIETQYF.

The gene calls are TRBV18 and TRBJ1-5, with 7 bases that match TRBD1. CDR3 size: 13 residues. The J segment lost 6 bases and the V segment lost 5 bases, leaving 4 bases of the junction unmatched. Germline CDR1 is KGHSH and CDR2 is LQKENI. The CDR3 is CASSETGLQPQHF. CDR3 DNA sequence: TGTGCCAGCTCAGAGACAGGGCTTCAGCCCCAGCATTTT.

Here the CDR3 reads CASTGNYEQYF. The CDR3 bases are TGTGCCAGCACAGGGAACTACGAGCAGTACTTC. The chain employs TRBV6-6 and TRBJ2-7; TRBD1 might be the D (5 bases). The CDR3 extends over 11 amino acids. Deletions cut 7 bases from V and 3 bases from J, with 7 bases between. The germline V gene has CDR1 MNHNY and CDR2 SVGAGI (reference sequence).

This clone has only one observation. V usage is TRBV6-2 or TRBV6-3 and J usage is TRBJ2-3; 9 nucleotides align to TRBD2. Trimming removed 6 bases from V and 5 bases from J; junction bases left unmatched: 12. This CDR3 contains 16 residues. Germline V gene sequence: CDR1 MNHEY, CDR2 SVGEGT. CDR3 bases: TGTGCCAGCAGCCGGACTTTAGCGGGAGTCGGAGATACGCAGTATTTT. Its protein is CASSRTLAGVGDTQYF.

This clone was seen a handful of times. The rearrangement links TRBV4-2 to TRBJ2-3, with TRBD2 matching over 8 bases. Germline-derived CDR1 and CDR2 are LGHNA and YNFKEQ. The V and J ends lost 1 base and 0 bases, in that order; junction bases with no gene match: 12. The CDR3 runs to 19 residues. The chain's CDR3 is CASSQVRAGVLSSTDTQYF. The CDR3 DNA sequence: TGTGCCAGCAGCCAAGTTAGAGCGGGAGTTCTATCTAGCACAGATACGCAGTATTTT.

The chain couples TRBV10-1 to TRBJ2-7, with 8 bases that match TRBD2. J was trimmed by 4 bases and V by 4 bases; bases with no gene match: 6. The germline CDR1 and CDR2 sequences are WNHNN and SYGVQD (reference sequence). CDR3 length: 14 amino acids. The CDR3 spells CASSVTSGPYEQYF. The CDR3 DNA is TGCGCCAGCAGTGTAACTAGCGGTCCTTACGAGCAGTACTTC.

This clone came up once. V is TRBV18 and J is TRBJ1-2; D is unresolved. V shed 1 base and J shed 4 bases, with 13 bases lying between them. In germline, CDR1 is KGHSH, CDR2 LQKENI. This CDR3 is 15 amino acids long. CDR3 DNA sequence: TGTGCCAGCTCACCACGTGCGGGCTCCAGCTATGGCTACACCTTC. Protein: CASSPRAGSSYGYTF. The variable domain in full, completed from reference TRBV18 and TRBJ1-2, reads NAGVMQNPRHLVRRRGQEARLRCSPMKGHSHVYWYRQLPEEGLKFMVYLQKENIIDESGMPKERFSAEFPKEGPSILRIQQVVRGDSAAYFCASSPRAGSSYGYTFGSGTRLTVV.

CDR3 DNA: TGTGCCAGCTCACGAACGGACAGGAGGGACGAGACCCAGTACTTC. Translating gives CASSRTDRRDETQYF. V gene TRBV18 combines with J gene TRBJ2-5; possibly TRBD1 for D (7 bases). The CDR3 spans 15 residues. The V end was cut by 4 bases, the J end by 5 bases, with 17 bases between. Looked up from germline, CDR1 is KGHSH and CDR2 is LQKENI.

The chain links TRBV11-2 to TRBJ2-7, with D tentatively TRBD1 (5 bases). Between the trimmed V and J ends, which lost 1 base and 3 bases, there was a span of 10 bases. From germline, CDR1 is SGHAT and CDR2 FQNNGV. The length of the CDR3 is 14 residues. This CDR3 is CASSLGLDNYEQYF. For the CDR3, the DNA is TGTGCCAGCAGCTTAGGGCTGGACAACTACGAGCAGTACTTC.

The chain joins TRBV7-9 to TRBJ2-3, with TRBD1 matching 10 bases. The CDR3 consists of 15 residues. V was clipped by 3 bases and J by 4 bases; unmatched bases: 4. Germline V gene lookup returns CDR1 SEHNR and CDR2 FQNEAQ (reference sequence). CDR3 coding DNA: TGTGCCAGCAGCTTCCGGGACAGGGGAGCAGATACGCAGTATTTT. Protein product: CASSFRDRGADTQYF.

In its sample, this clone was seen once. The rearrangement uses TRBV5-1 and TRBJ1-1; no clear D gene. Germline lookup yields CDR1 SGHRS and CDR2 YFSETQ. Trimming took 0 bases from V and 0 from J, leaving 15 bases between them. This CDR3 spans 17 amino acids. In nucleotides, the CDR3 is TGCGCCAGCAGCTTGGACTCGAGGCTTACTATGAACACTGAAGCTTTCTTT. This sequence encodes CASSLDSRLTMNTEAFF.

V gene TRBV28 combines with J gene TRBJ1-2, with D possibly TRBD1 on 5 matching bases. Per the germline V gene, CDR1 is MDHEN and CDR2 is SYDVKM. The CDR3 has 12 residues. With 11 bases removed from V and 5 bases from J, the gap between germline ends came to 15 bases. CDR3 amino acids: CAVGGGLYGYTF. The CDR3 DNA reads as TGTGCCGTCGGGGGTGGGCTTTATGGCTACACCTTC.

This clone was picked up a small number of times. CDR3 in DNA: TGCGCCAGCAGCTTGGAGGGGACAATTGGATTCTTC. Translation gives CASSLEGTIGFF. The V call is TRBV5-1, the J call TRBJ2-1, with D perhaps matching TRBD1 (6 bases). CDR1 SGHRS and CDR2 YFSETQ come from the germline V gene. Trimming stripped 0 bases from V and 16 bases from J, with 14 bases between. There are 12 residues in the CDR3.